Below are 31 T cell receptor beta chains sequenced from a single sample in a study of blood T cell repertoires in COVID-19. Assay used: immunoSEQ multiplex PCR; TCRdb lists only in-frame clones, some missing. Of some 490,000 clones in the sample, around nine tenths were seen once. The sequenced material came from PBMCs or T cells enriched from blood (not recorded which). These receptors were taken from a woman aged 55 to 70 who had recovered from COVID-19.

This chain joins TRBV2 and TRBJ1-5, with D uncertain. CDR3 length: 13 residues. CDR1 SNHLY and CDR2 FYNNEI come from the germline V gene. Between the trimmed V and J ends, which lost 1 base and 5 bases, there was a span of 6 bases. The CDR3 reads CASSEEPHQPQHF. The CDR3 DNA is TGTGCCAGCAGTGAAGAGCCCCATCAGCCCCAGCATTTT.

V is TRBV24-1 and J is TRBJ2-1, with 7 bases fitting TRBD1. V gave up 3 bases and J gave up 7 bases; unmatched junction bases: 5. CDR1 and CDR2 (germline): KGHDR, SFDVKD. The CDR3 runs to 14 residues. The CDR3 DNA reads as TGTGCCACCAGTGATCCCCAACAGGGGAATGAGCAGTTCTTC. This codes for CATSDPQQGNEQFF.

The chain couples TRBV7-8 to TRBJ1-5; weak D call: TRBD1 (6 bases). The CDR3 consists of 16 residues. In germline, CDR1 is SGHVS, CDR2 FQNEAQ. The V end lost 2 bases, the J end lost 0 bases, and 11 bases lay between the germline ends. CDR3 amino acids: CASSLRQDLSNQPQHF. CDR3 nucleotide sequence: TGTGCCAGCAGCTTAAGACAGGACCTTAGCAATCAGCCCCAGCATTTT.

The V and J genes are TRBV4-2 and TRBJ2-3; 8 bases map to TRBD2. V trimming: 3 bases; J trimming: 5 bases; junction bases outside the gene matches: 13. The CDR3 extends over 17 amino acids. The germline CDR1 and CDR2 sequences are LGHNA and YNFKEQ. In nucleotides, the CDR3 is TGTGCCAGCAGCCACCTGGAGGCGGGGGGTGATGAAGATACGCAGTATTTT. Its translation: CASSHLEAGGDEDTQYF.

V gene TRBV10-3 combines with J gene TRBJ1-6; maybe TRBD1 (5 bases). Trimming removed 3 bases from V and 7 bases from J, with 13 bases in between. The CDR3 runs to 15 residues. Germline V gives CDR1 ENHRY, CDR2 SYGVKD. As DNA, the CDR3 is TGTGCCATCAGTGACAGGGTGATTCAAAATTCACCCCTCCACTTT. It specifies CAISDRVIQNSPLHF.

This CDR3 reads CASSPGARQPQHF. The CDR3 DNA reads as TGTGCCAGCAGTCCAGGGGCTCGTCAGCCCCAGCATTTT. The chain joins TRBV28 to TRBJ1-5; tentative D call: TRBD1 (6 bases). The CDR3 is 13 residues long. V lost 5 bases and J lost 6, with 11 bases in between. Germline-derived CDR1 and CDR2 are MDHEN and SYDVKM.

DNA for the CDR3: TGTGCCAGCAGTCACGTCCGGTCACCCCTCCACTTT. Protein: CASSHVRSPLHF. The gene calls are TRBV3-1 (or the pseudogene TRBV3-2) and TRBJ1-6; D unresolved. The V end was cut by 6 bases, the J end by 10 bases, with 10 bases between. The CDR3 sequence is 12 residues long. The germline V gene has CDR1 LGHDT and CDR2 YNNKEL (reference sequence).

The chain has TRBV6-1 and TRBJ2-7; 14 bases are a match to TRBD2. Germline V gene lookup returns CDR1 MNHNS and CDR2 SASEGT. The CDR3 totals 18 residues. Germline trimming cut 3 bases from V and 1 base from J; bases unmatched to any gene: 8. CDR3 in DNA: TGTGCCAGCAGTGATCCACCAGGACTAGCGGGGGGTTCCTACGAGCAGTACGTC. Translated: CASSDPPGLAGGSYEQYV.

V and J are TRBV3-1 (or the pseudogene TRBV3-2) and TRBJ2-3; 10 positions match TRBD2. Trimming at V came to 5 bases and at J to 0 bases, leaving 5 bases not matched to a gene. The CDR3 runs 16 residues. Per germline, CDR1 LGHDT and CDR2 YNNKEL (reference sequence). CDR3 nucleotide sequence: TGTGCCAGCAGCGCTACTAGCGGGGCTAGCACAGATACGCAGTATTTT. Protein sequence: CASSATSGASTDTQYF.

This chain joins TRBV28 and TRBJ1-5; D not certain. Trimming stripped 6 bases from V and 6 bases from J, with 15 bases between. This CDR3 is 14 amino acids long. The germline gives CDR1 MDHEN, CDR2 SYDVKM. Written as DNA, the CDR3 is TGTGCCAGCAGCTATCCCGGGTTAGGTCAGCCCCAGCATTTT. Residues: CASSYPGLGQPQHF.

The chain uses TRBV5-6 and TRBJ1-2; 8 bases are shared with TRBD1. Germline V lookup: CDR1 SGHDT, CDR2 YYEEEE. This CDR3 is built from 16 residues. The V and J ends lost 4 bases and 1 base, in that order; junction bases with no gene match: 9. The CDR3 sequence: CASSALDRADNYGYTF. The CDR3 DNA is TGTGCCAGCAGCGCCCTGGACAGGGCAGATAACTATGGCTACACCTTC.

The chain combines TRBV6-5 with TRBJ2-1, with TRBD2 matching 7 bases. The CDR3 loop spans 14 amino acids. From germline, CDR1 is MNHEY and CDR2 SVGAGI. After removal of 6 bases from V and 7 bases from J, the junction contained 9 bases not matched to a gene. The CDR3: CASRPGWGGNEQFF. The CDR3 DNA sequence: TGTGCCAGCAGGCCCGGGTGGGGGGGAAATGAGCAGTTCTTC.

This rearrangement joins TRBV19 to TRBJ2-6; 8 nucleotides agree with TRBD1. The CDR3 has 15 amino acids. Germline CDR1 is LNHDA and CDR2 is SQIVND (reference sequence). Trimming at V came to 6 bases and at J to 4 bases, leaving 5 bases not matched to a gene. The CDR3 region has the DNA TGTGCCAGTAGCCACAGGGGGTTCGGGGCCAACGTCCTGACTTTC. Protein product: CASSHRGFGANVLTF.

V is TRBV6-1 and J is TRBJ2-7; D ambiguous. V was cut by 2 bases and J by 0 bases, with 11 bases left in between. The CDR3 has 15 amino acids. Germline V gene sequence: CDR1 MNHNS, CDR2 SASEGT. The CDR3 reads CASSEIGSSSYEQYV. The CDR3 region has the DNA TGTGCCAGCAGTGAAATCGGGTCCAGCTCCTACGAGCAGTACGTC.

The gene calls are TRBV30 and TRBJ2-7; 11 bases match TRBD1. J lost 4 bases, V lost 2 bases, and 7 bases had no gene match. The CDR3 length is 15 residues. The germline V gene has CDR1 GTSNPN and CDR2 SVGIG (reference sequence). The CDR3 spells CAWSLWGQGGYEQYF. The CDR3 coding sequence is TGTGCCTGGAGTCTCTGGGGACAGGGGGGATACGAGCAGTACTTC. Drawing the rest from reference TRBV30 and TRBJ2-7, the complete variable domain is SQTIHQWPATLVQPVGSPLSLECTVEGTSNPNLYWYRQAAGRGLQLLFYSVGIGQISSEVPQNLSASRPQDRQFILSSKKLLLSDSGFYLCAWSLWGQGGYEQYFGPGTRLTVT.

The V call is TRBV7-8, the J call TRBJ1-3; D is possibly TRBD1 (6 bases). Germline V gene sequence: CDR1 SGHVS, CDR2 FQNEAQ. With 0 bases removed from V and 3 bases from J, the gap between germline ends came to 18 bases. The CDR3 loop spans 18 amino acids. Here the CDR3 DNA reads TGTGCCAGCAGCTTAGCTCCGGACAGTTCGATCTATGGAAACACCATATATTTT. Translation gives CASSLAPDSSIYGNTIYF.

In DNA form, the CDR3 reads TGTGCCAGCAGTGAATCCGGGTTCTATGAAAAACTGTTTTTT. It yields the protein CASSESGFYEKLFF. V gene TRBV2 combines with J gene TRBJ1-4; D unresolved. Germline V CDR1 and CDR2: SNHLY, FYNNEI. Between the trimmed V and J ends, which lost 2 bases and 6 bases, there was a span of 10 bases. CDR3 length: 14 amino acids. The full variable domain, in which reference TRBV2 and TRBJ1-4 provide the parts outside the CDR3, is EPEVTQTPSHQVTQMGQEVILRCVPISNHLYFYWYRQILGQKVEFLVSFYNNEISEKSEIFDDQFSVERPDGSNFTLKIRSTKLEDSAMYFCASSESGFYEKLFFGSGTQLSVL.

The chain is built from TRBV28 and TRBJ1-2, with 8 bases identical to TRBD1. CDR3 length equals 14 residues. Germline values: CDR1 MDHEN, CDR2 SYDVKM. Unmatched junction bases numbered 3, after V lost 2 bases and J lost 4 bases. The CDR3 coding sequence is TGTGCCAGCAGTTTAGCAGGGGGCGGCTATGGCTACACCTTC. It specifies CASSLAGGGYGYTF.

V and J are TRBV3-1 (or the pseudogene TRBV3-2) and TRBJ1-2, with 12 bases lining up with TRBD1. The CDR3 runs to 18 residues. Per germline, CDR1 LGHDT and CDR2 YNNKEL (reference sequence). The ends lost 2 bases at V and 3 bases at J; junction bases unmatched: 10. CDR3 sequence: CASSQKWGQGAWDYGYTF. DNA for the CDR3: TGTGCCAGCAGCCAAAAGTGGGGACAGGGGGCATGGGACTATGGCTACACCTTC.

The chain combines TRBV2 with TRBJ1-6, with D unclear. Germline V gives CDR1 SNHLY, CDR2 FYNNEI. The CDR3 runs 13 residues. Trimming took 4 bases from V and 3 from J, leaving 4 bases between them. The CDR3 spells CASSVGYNSPLHF. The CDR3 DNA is TGTGCCAGCAGTGTCGGCTATAATTCACCCCTCCACTTT.

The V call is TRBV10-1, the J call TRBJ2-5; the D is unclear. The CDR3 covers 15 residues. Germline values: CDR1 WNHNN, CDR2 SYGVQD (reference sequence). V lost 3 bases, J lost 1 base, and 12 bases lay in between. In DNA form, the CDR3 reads TGCGCCAGCAGTGAATCGCGGTTGGGCCAAGAGACCCAGTACTTC. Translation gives CASSESRLGQETQYF.

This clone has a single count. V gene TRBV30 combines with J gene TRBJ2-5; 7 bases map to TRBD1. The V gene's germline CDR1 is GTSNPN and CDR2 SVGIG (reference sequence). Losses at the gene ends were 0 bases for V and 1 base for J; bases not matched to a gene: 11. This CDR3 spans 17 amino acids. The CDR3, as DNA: TGTGCCTGGAGTGTTGGTATGGGGGCAGGGGGCCAAGAGACCCAGTACTTC. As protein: CAWSVGMGAGGQETQYF.

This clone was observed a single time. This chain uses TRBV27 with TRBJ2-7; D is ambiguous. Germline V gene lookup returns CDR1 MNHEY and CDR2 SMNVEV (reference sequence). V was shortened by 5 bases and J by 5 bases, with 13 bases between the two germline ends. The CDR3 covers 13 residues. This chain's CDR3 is CASSRVTSDEQYF. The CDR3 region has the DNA TGTGCCAGCAGTCGCGTCACCTCTGACGAGCAGTACTTC.

CDR3 residues: CAWSVLASDTQYF. The CDR3 region has the DNA TGTGCCTGGAGTGTACTAGCCTCGGATACGCAGTATTTT. This chain joins TRBV30 and TRBJ2-3; perhaps TRBD2 as D (6 bases). The germline V gene encodes CDR1 GTSNPN and CDR2 SVGIG (reference sequence). The CDR3 contains 13 residues. The ends were cut back, 0 bases at V and 6 bases at J, with 10 bases in the middle. Full variable domain (outside the CDR3, taken from reference TRBV30 and TRBJ2-3): SQTIHQWPATLVQPVGSPLSLECTVEGTSNPNLYWYRQAAGRGLQLLFYSVGIGQISSEVPQNLSASRPQDRQFILSSKKLLLSDSGFYLCAWSVLASDTQYFGPGTRLTVL.

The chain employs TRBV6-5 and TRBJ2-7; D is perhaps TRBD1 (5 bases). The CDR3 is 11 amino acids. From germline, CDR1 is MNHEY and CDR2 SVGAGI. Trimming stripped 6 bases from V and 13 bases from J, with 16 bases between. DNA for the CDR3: TGTGCCAGCAGCGATAGTAGGGGAAACTACTTC. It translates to CASSDSRGNYF.

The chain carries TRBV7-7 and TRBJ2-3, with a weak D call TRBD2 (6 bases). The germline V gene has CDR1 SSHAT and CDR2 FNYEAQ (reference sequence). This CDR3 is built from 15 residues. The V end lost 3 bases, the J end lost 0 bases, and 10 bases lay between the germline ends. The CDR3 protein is CASSLAGTSTDTQYF. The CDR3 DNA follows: TGTGCCAGCAGCTTGGCGGGAACTAGCACAGATACGCAGTATTTT.

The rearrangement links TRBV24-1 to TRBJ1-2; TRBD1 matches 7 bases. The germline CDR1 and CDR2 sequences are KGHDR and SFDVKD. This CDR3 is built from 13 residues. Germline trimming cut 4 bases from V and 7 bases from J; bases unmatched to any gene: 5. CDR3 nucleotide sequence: TGTGCCACCAGTGACTCCCGGACAGGTGGCTACACCTTC. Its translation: CATSDSRTGGYTF.

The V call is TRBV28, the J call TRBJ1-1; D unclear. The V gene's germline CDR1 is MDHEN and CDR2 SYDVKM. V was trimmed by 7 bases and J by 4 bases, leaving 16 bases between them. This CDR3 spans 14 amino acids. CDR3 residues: CASMSSGAITEAFF. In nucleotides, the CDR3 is TGTGCCAGCATGTCCTCGGGAGCAATCACTGAAGCTTTCTTT.

CDR3 in amino acids: CAWSVRGGYGIEYTIYF. The CDR3 DNA is TGTGCCTGGAGTGTACGAGGAGGGTACGGTATTGAGTACACCATATATTTT. This chain connects TRBV30 to TRBJ1-3; no reliable D call. Germline CDR1 is GTSNPN and CDR2 is SVGIG (reference sequence). The V gene lost 0 bases and the J gene lost 8 bases, with 23 bases spanning the gap. The CDR3 is 17 amino acids.

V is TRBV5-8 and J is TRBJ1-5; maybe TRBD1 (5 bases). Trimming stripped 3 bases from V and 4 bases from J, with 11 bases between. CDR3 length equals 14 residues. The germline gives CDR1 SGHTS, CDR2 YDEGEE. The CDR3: CASSSSGGNQPQHF. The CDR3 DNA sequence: TGTGCCAGCAGCTCCTCGGGGGGGAATCAGCCCCAGCATTTT.

In nucleotides, the CDR3 is TGTGCCTGGAGCCCTACGGGGTTGGCCAATCAGCCCCAGCATTTT. Amino acid sequence: CAWSPTGLANQPQHF. The chain joins TRBV30 to TRBJ1-5; D call uncertain. The CDR3 has 15 residues. V lost 3 bases and J lost 3, with 15 bases in between. The germline gives CDR1 GTSNPN, CDR2 SVGIG (reference sequence).